Each of the 26 T cell receptor beta chains below was sequenced from the same sample in a study of cytomegalovirus exposure and HLA in healthy donors. PCR primers comprised 60 Vbeta and 13 Jbeta primers. Sequencing used immunoSEQ multiplex PCR; TCRdb keeps in-frame clones, though not all of them. The sample consists of some 170,000 clones, 65% to 80% of them appearing once. Sequenced input: PBMCs. The receptors shown here come from a man between 18 and 35 years old in good health and CMV-seropositive.

This clone was found a few times. The chain carries TRBV6-6 and TRBJ1-4; perhaps TRBD1 as D (5 bases). The V gene's germline CDR1 is MNHNY and CDR2 SVGAGI (reference sequence). The CDR3 totals 14 residues. Trimming removed 6 bases at V and 8 bases at J, with 16 bases between. Here the CDR3 reads CASRPSGDGEKLFF. The CDR3 nucleotides read TGTGCCAGCAGACCCTCGGGGGATGGGGAAAAACTGTTTTTT.

This chain joins TRBV5-6 and TRBJ1-1; the match to TRBD1 covers 7 bases. There are 17 residues in the CDR3. V shed 4 bases and J 2 bases; nucleotides not matched to a gene: 14. Per germline, CDR1 SGHDT and CDR2 YYEEEE. The CDR3 DNA reads TGTGCCAGCAGCCAGAGGGGGGCACAGGGGCCAAACACTGAAGCTTTCTTT. Protein: CASSQRGAQGPNTEAFF. Full variable domain (rest looked up from reference TRBV5-6 and TRBJ1-1): DAGVTQSPTHLIKTRGQQVTLRCSPKSGHDTVSWYQQALGQGPQFIFQYYEEEERQRGNFPDRFSGHQFPNYSSELNVNALLLGDSALYLCASSQRGAQGPNTEAFFGQGTRLTVV.

The rearrangement links TRBV6-6 to TRBJ1-1, with 7 bases that match TRBD1. CDR1 and CDR2 from the germline V gene are MNHNY and SVGAGI (reference sequence). The CDR3 sequence is 13 residues long. The V segment lost 5 bases and the J segment 5 bases; nucleotides outside the gene matches: 5. CDR3: CASSRQGSTEAFF. CDR3 coding DNA: TGTGCCAGCAGTAGACAGGGTTCGACTGAAGCTTTCTTT.

The chain employs TRBV7-9 and TRBJ2-2, with D possibly being TRBD2 (5 bases). CDR1 and CDR2 from the germline V gene are SEHNR and FQNEAQ (reference sequence). The CDR3 is 13 amino acids. Trimming took off 5 bases at V and 4 bases at J, with 8 bases between the two ends. CDR3 sequence (DNA): TGTGCCAGCAGCCCAACTAGCACCGGGGAGCTGTTTTTT. Translation gives CASSPTSTGELFF.

This clone was detected a few times. V usage is TRBV20-1 and J usage is TRBJ2-3; D uncertain. The CDR3 spans 10 residues. In germline, CDR1 is DFQATT, CDR2 SNEGSKA (reference sequence). The ends were cut back, 5 bases at V and 3 bases at J, with 3 bases in the middle. The CDR3 DNA follows: TGCAGTGCTCAGACAGATACGCAGTATTTT. Residues: CSAQTDTQYF.

This chain joins TRBV7-8 and TRBJ1-5, with D hard to call. The V gene lost 1 base and the J gene lost 0 bases, with 13 bases spanning the gap. The CDR3 is 17 residues long. Germline V lookup: CDR1 SGHVS, CDR2 FQNEAQ. The DNA for the CDR3 is TGTGCCAGCAGCTTAGGTCTCACTTCCCTTAGCAATCAGCCCCAGCATTTT. Its protein is CASSLGLTSLSNQPQHF.

The chain links TRBV5-1 to TRBJ1-2, with 9 bases fitting TRBD1. The V gene end was trimmed by 4 bases and the J gene end by 3 bases; junction bases not matched to a gene: 10. This CDR3 is built from 16 residues. Germline V CDR1 and CDR2: SGHRS, YFSETQ. CDR3 region: CASSRTGELNDYGYTF. DNA for the CDR3: TGCGCCAGCAGCCGGACAGGGGAGTTGAACGACTATGGCTACACCTTC.

The chain joins TRBV28 to TRBJ1-2, with D unclear. The CDR3 runs 13 residues. Trimming cost V 3 bases and J 8 bases, with 13 bases left between them. Looked up from germline, CDR1 is MDHEN and CDR2 is SYDVKM. CDR3 amino acids: CASSFLEHSGYTF. Here the CDR3 DNA reads TGTGCCAGCAGTTTCTTGGAGCACTCAGGCTACACCTTC.

This clone has just a few counts. V is TRBV18 and J is TRBJ2-3, with a weak D call TRBD2 (7 bases). The CDR3 is 15 residues long. CDR1 and CDR2 (germline): KGHSH, LQKENI. V gave up 3 bases and J gave up 0 bases, with 10 bases separating them. The CDR3 protein is CASSPAGASTDTQYF. As DNA, the CDR3 is TGTGCCAGCTCACCGGCGGGGGCCAGCACAGATACGCAGTATTTT.

The chain couples TRBV29-1 to TRBJ1-1; D possibly corresponds to TRBD1 (5 bases). Germline-derived CDR1 and CDR2 are SQVTM and ANQGSEA. The CDR3 has 11 residues. V was cut by 0 bases and J by 8 bases, with 7 bases left in between. CDR3 in DNA: TGCAGCGTTGAAGAGGGGGGAGAAGCTTTCTTT. Its translation: CSVEEGGEAFF.

CDR3 loop: CASSSPRQALSNQPQHF. CDR3 sequence (DNA): TGTGCCAGCAGTTCCCCACGACAGGCCCTTAGCAATCAGCCCCAGCATTTT. The V call is TRBV28, the J call TRBJ1-5; possible D gene TRBD1, 6 bases. The CDR3 loop spans 17 amino acids. V lost 4 bases to trimming and J lost 0 bases, with 16 bases between them. Germline assignment: CDR1 MDHEN and CDR2 SYDVKM.

The V call is TRBV5-4, the J call TRBJ1-1, with D tentatively TRBD1 (6 bases). Germline-derived CDR1 and CDR2 are SGHNT and YYREEE (reference sequence). Deletions cut 5 bases from V and 4 bases from J, with 15 bases between. This CDR3 contains 14 residues. CDR3 in DNA: TGTGCCAGCAGTTTACAGGGATCGAGCACTGAAGCTTTCTTT. This encodes CASSLQGSSTEAFF.

This chain connects TRBV15 to TRBJ2-6; TRBD2 matches at 9 bases. Germline-derived CDR1 and CDR2 are LNHNV and YYDKDF (reference sequence). This CDR3 spans 16 amino acids. Trimming cost V 5 bases and J 4 bases; bases outside gene matches: 6. The CDR3 DNA reads TGTGCCACCAGCCGCGGGGGGGTAACCGGGGCCAACGTCCTGACTTTC. Protein sequence: CATSRGGVTGANVLTF. Variable domain in full (rest from reference TRBV15 and TRBJ2-6): DAMVIQNPRYQVTQFGKPVTLSCSQTLNHNVMYWYQQKSSQAPKLLFHYYDKDFNNEADTPDNFQSRRPNTSFCFLDIRSPGLGDTAMYLCATSRGGVTGANVLTFGAGSRLTVL.

The chain carries TRBV4-1 and TRBJ1-4; D remains ambiguous. V gave up 6 bases and J gave up 0 bases, with 11 bases separating them. CDR3 size: 15 residues. Germline values: CDR1 MGHRA, CDR2 YSYEKL. For the CDR3, the DNA is TGCGCCAGCAGGCCAAGTCCGGCAACTAATGAAAAACTGTTTTTT. Its protein product is CASRPSPATNEKLFF.

This clone was counted only a few times. The J gene is TRBJ2-5, the V gene TRBV5-1, with D uncertain. CDR1 is SGHRS, CDR2 YFSETQ, per germline. The CDR3 consists of 11 residues. V shed 2 bases and J shed 5 bases, with 4 bases lying between them. The CDR3 DNA sequence: TGCGCCAGCAGCTTCGGGGAGACCCAGTACTTC. This codes for CASSFGETQYF.

V gene TRBV4-1 combines with J gene TRBJ1-4; unclear D gene. Trimming pared 2 bases from V and 4 bases from J, leaving 14 bases between. Germline-derived CDR1 and CDR2 are MGHRA and YSYEKL. This CDR3 contains 16 residues. The CDR3 bases are TGCGCCAGCAGCCAACTGGCCCCTCCAGTTAATGAAAAACTGTTTTTT. This codes for CASSQLAPPVNEKLFF.

The CDR3 DNA reads TGCGCCAGCAGCCTTGGGACTAGCGGGAGAGTTGAGCAGTTCTTC. It specifies CASSLGTSGRVEQFF. The V gene is TRBV4-1, the J gene TRBJ2-1, with TRBD2 matching 14 bases. V was clipped by 4 bases and J by 9 bases; unmatched bases: 5. The CDR3 length is 15 residues. Germline V lookup: CDR1 MGHRA, CDR2 YSYEKL.

V and J are TRBV27 and TRBJ1-4; 9 positions agree with TRBD1. Germline V CDR1 and CDR2: MNHEY, SMNVEV (reference sequence). The CDR3 is made up of 16 amino acids. V dropped 5 bases and J dropped 11; count of bases not matched to a gene: 15. The DNA of the CDR3 is TGTGCCAGCAGTCAGTTACGAACAGGGGGCGCAGAGAAACTGTTTTTT. It translates to CASSQLRTGGAEKLFF.

This chain connects TRBV28 to TRBJ1-1; TRBD1 matches at 8 bases. Germline-derived CDR1 and CDR2 are MDHEN and SYDVKM. This CDR3 has 15 amino acids. V shed 5 bases and J 1 base; nucleotides not matched to a gene: 6. The CDR3 nucleotides are TGTGCCAGCAGTGCACCAGACAGGGGGAACACTGAAGCTTTCTTT. It codes for CASSAPDRGNTEAFF.

The chain joins TRBV6-1 to TRBJ1-2; the D is unclear. CDR3 length: 14 amino acids. Germline V gene data show CDR1 as MNHNS and CDR2 as SASEGT. Trimming stripped 2 bases from V and 3 bases from J, with 10 bases between. CDR3 loop: CASSESPLDYGYTF. The CDR3, as DNA: TGTGCCAGCAGTGAATCCCCCTTAGACTATGGCTACACCTTC.

This rearrangement joins TRBV10-3 to TRBJ2-3; TRBD2 matches 9 bases. V dropped 0 bases and J dropped 1; count of bases not matched to a gene: 5. The V gene's germline CDR1 is ENHRY and CDR2 SYGVKD. This CDR3 contains 17 residues. The CDR3 reads CAISESGGGVRTDTQYF. The CDR3, as DNA: TGTGCCATCAGTGAGTCTGGCGGGGGGGTCCGCACAGATACGCAGTATTTT.

J is TRBJ1-6 and V is TRBV6-4; D remains unclear. The CDR3 loop spans 14 amino acids. The germline V gene has CDR1 MRHNA and CDR2 SNTAGT. Trimming cost V 3 bases and J 7 bases, with 10 bases left between them. In DNA, the CDR3 is TGTGCCAGCAGTGAGTTCTCCGGGAATTCACCCCTCCACTTT. Its translation is CASSEFSGNSPLHF.

The chain joins TRBV5-6 to TRBJ1-1; TRBD1 might be the D (5 bases). Trimming pared 0 bases from V and 6 bases from J, leaving 12 bases between. Germline CDR1 and CDR2: SGHDT and YYEEEE. The CDR3 runs 14 residues. The CDR3 sequence is CASSLGTGGAEAFF. CDR3 in DNA: TGTGCCAGCAGCTTGGGAACCGGGGGGGCTGAAGCTTTCTTT. Looking up the rest from reference TRBV5-6 and TRBJ1-1 gives the full variable domain: DAGVTQSPTHLIKTRGQQVTLRCSPKSGHDTVSWYQQALGQGPQFIFQYYEEEERQRGNFPDRFSGHQFPNYSSELNVNALLLGDSALYLCASSLGTGGAEAFFGQGTRLTVV.

V usage is TRBV5-1 and J usage is TRBJ1-1, with D uncertain. V shed 0 bases and J shed 0 bases, with 18 bases lying between them. The germline V gene has CDR1 SGHRS and CDR2 YFSETQ. This CDR3 comprises 18 residues. For the CDR3, the DNA is TGCGCCAGCAGCTTGGATGGAAGAGGTGGTGTTTTGAACACTGAAGCTTTCTTT. This codes for CASSLDGRGGVLNTEAFF.

This chain joins TRBV29-1 and TRBJ1-3, with 7 bases lining up with TRBD1. The CDR3 extends over 14 amino acids. Trimming at V came to 7 bases and at J to 1 base, leaving 7 bases not matched to a gene. Germline V lookup: CDR1 SQVTM, CDR2 ANQGSEA. In nucleotides, the CDR3 is TGCAGCGCTCGACAGGGCTCTTCTGGAAACACCATATATTTT. Protein sequence: CSARQGSSGNTIYF.

The chain recombines TRBV19 with TRBJ2-5; D gene ambiguous. CDR3 size: 13 residues. V dropped 6 bases and J dropped 7 bases, with 15 bases sitting between them. CDR1 is LNHDA, CDR2 SQIVND, per germline (reference sequence). CDR3 residues: CASSKQVLATQYF. CDR3 coding DNA: TGTGCCAGTAGCAAGCAGGTCTTGGCGACCCAGTACTTC.